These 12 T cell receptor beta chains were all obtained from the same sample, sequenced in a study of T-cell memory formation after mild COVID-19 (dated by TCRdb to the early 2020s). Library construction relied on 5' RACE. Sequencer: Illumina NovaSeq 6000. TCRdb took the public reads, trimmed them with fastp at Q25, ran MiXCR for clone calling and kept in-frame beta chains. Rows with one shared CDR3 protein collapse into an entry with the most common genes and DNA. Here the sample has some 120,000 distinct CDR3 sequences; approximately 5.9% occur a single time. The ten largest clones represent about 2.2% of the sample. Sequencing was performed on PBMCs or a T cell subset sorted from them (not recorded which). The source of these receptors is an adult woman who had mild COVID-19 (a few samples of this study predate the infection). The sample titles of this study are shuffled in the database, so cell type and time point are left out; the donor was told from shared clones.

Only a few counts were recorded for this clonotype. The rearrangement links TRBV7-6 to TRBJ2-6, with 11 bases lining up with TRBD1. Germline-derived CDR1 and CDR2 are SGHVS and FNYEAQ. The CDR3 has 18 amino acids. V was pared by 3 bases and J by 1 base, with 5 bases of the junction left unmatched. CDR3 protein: CASSFTGTGGSGANVLTF. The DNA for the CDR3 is TGTGCCAGCAGCTTTACCGGGACAGGGGGTTCTGGGGCCAACGTCCTGACTTTC.

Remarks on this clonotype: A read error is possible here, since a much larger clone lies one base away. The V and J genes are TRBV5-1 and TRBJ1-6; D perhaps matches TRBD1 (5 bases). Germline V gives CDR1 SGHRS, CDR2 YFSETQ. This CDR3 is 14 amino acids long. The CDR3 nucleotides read TGCGCCAGCAGCCAGGGACCGAATAATTCACCCATCCACTTT. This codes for CASSQGPNNSPIHF.

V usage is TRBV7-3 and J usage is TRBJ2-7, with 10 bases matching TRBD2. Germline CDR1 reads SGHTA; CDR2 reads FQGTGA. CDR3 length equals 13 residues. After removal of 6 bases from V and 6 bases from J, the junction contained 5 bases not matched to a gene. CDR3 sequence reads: CASRAGGGGEQYF. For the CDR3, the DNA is TGTGCCAGCAGAGCGGGAGGGGGAGGCGAGCAGTACTTC.

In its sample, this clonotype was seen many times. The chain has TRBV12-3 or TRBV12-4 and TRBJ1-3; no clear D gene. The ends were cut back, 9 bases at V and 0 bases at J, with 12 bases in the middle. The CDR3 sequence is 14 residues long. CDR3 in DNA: TGTGCCAGTTCCTTGACAAACTCTGGAAACACCATATATTTT. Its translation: CASSLTNSGNTIYF.

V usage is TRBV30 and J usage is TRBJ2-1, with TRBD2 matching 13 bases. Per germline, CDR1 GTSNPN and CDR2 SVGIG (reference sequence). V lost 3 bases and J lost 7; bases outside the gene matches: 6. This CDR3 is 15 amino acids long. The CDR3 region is CAWRGLAGSVNEQFF. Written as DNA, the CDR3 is TGTGCCTGGAGGGGACTAGCGGGATCTGTAAATGAGCAGTTCTTC.

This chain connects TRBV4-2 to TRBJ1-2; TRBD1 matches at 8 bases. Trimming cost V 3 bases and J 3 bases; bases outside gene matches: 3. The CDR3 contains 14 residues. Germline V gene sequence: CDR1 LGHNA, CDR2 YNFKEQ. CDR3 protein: CASSHLQGDYGYTF. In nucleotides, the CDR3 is TGTGCCAGCAGCCACTTACAGGGGGACTATGGCTACACCTTC.

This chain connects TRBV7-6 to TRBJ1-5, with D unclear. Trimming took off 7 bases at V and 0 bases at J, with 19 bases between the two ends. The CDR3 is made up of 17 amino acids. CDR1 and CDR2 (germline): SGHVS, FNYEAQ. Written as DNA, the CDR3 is TGTGCCAGCACCACCCATTTTGGCGGTCATAGCAATCAGCCCCAGCATTTT. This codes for CASTTHFGGHSNQPQHF.

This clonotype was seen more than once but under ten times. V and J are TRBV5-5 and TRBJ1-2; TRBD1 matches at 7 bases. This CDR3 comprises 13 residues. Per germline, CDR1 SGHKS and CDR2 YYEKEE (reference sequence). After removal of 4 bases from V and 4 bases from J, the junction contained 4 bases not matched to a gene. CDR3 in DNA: TGTGCCAGCAGCGTAGACAGGGCCTATGGCTACACCTTC. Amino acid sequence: CASSVDRAYGYTF.

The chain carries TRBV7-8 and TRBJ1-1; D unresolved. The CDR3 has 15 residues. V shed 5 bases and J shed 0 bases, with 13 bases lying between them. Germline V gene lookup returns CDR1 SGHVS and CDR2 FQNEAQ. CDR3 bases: TGTGCCAGCAGCATCCTATCGGGGATGAACACTGAAGCTTTCTTT. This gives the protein CASSILSGMNTEAFF. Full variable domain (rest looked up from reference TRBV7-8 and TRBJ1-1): GAGVSQSPRYKVAKRGQDVALRCDPISGHVSLFWYQQALGQGPEFLTYFQNEAQLDKSGLPSDRFFAERPEGSVSTLKIQRTQQEDSAVYLCASSILSGMNTEAFFGQGTRLTVV.

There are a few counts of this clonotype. The CDR3 region is CASSVRGGQPQHF. The CDR3, as DNA: TGTGCCAGCAGCGTCAGAGGGGGTCAGCCCCAGCATTTT. The chain is built from TRBV7-3 and TRBJ1-5, with D perhaps TRBD1 (6 bases). V was shortened by 5 bases and J by 6 bases, with 11 bases between the two germline ends. The CDR3 has 13 residues. Germline V gives CDR1 SGHTA, CDR2 FQGTGA.

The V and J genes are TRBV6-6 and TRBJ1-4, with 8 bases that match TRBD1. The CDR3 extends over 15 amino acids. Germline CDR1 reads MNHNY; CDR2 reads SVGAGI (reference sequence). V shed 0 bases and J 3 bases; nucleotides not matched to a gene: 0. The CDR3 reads CASSYSTGANEKLFF. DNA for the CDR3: TGTGCCAGCAGTTACTCGACAGGGGCTAATGAAAAACTGTTTTTT.

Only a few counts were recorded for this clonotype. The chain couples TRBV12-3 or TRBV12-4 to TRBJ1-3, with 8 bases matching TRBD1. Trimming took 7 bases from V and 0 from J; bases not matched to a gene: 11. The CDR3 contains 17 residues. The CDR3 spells CASTGGQGHSSGNTIYF. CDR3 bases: TGTGCCAGCACCGGCGGACAGGGTCACTCCTCTGGAAACACCATATATTTT.